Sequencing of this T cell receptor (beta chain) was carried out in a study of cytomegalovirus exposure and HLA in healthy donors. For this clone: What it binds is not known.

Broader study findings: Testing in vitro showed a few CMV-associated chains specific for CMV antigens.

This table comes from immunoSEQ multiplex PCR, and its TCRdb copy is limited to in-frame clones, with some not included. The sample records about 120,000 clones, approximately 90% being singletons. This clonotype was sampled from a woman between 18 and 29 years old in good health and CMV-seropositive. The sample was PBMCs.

CDR3: CASSVYQGDSTEAFF. The DNA for the CDR3 is TGTGCCAGCAGCGTTTACCAGGGGGACTCCACTGAAGCTTTCTTT. This chain links TRBV13 with TRBJ1-1; 7 bases are shared with TRBD1. Germline V gives CDR1 PRHDT, CDR2 FYEKMQ (reference sequence). J gave up 4 bases and V 5 bases, and 10 bases lay outside the gene matches. The CDR3 totals 15 residues.